This TCR beta chain was captured in a study of T cell repertoires in cytomegalovirus infection. Looking at the study overall: The authors used CMV epitopes that were HLA-C-restricted (recently identified) and HLA-B-restricted (well studied). Shared public TCR beta signatures pointed to both CMV infection and a matching HLA type.

The table lists this clonotype with a few counts. Its antigen is currently unknown. TCRdb passed the reads through MiXCR, listing each CDR3 protein once. Of about a million distinct CDR3 sequences listed, more than 25% are singletons. Study results and limitations: The ex vivo response was dominated by HLA-C-restricted CMV-specific TCR beta clonotypes. Summed public TCR beta family frequency identified CMV carriers bearing the relevant HLA.

The source of this sequence is a human donor in good health (CMV status not recorded). Some clones in this sample may be carry-over from other donors' samples. This material consisted of cultured CD8+ T cells from PBMCs, taken from culture after CMV antigen stimulation.

The CDR3 sequence is CASKGGIYNEQFF. CDR3 nucleotides: TGTGCCAGCAAGGGGGGGATCTACAATGAGCAGTTCTTC. This rearrangement joins TRBV7-9 to TRBJ2-1; the D gene is possibly TRBD2 (7 bases). This CDR3 comprises 13 residues. Trimming took off 7 bases at V and 3 bases at J, with 10 bases between the two ends. Germline values: CDR1 SEHNR, CDR2 FQNEAQ (reference sequence).